The clone carrying this T cell receptor (beta chain) has a handful of counts. The data originate from a study of OX40 agonist ivuxolimab in advanced cancers. Losses at the gene ends were 6 bases for V and 6 bases for J; bases not matched to a gene: 10. CDR1 LNHDA and CDR2 SQIVND come from the germline V gene (reference sequence). This CDR3 has 16 amino acids. Clones were read by immunoSEQ multiplex PCR, and TCRdb kept only the in-frame ones, dropping some. The profile covers just under 65,000 clones, with 85% to 90% appearing a single time and 11% taken by the ten largest. This TCR derives from an adult with an advanced solid tumor such as melanoma, head and neck, liver or kidney cancer. The specimen was CD4+ or CD8+ T cells sorted from blood, collected in a trial of the OX40 agonist ivuxolimab. V is TRBV19 and J is TRBJ2-7, with TRBD2 matching 14 bases. CDR3 coding DNA: TGTGCCAGTAGGACTAGCGGGAGGGCCCGCGAATCCGAGCAGTACTTC. Translation: CASRTSGRARESEQYF.